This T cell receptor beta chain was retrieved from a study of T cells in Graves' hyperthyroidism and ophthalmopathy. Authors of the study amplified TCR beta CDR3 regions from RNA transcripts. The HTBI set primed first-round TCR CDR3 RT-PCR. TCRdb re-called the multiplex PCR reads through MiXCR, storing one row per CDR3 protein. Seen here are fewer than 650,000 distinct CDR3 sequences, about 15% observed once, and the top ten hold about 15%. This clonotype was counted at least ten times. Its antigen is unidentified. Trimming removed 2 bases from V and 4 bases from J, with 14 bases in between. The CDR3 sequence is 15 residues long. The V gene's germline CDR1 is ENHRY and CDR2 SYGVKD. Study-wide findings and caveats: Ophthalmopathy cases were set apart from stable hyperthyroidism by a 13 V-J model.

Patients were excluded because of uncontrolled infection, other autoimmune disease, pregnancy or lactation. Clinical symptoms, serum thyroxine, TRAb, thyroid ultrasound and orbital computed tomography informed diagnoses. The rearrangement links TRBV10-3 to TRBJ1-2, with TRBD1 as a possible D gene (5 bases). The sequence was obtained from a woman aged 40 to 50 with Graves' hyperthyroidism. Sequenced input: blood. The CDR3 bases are TGTGCCATCAGTGAGGGGGACCCGTCGGGCTATGGCTACACCTTC. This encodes CAISEGDPSGYGYTF.